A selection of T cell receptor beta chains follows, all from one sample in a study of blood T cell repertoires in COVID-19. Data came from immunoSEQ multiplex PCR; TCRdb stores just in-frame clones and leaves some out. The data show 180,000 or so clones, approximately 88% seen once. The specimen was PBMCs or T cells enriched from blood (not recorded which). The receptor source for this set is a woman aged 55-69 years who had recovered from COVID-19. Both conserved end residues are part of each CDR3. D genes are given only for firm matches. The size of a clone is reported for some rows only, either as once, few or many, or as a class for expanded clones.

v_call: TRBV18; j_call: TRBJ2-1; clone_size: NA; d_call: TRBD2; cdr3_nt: TGTGCCAGCTCACCGGAGCGGGGGCCTAGCTCCTACAATGAGCAGTTCTTC; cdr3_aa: CASSPERGPSSYNEQFF
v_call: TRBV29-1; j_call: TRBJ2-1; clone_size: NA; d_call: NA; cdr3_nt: TGCAGCGTTCCCCCCGAGACTAGCTACAATGAGCAGTTCTTC; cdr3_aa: CSVPPETSYNEQFF
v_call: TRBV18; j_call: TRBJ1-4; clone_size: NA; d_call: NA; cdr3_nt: TGTGCCAGCTCACCATCCCAGGATAATGAAAAACTGTTTTTT; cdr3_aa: CASSPSQDNEKLFF
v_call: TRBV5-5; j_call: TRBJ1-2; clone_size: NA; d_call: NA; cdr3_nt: TGTGCCAGCAGCAAGGTCGGCCAGGGCTGGGGCTACACCTTC; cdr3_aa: CASSKVGQGWGYTF
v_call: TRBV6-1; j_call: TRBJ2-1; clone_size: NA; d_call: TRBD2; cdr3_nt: TGTGCCAGCAGTGGGACTAGCGGGGGGGCCTACAATGAGCAGTTCTTC; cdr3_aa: CASSGTSGGAYNEQFF
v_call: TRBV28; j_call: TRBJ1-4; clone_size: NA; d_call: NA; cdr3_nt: TGTGCCAGCAGTTTCTTTGGGTCAGGGGCGAGAAAACTGTTTTTT; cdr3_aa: CASSFFGSGARKLFF
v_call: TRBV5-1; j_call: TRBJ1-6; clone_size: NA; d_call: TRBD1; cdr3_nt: TGCGCCAGCAGCTTCGGACAGGGAGGGCATTCACCCCTCCACTTT; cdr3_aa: CASSFGQGGHSPLHF
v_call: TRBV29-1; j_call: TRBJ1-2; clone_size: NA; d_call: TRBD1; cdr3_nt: TGCAGCGTTGAAAGACAGGGGTATGGCTACACCTTC; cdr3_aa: CSVERQGYGYTF
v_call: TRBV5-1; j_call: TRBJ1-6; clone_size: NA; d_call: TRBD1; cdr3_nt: TGCGCCAGCAGCTTGGAGGGGGCGCACCATTCACCCCTCCACTTT; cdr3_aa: CASSLEGAHHSPLHF
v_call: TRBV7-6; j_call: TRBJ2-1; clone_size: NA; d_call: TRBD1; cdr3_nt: TGTGCCAGCAGCACCTTTTACAGGGGGGATGAGCAGTTCTTC; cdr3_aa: CASSTFYRGDEQFF
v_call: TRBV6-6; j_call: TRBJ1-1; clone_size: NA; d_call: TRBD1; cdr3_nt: TGTGCCAGCAGTTACCCCCGGACAGGGATGAACACTGAAGCTTTCTTT; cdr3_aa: CASSYPRTGMNTEAFF
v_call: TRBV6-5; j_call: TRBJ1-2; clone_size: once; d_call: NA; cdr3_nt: TGTGCCAGCCTGGAGAGGGGGAAAATCTATGGCTACACCTTC; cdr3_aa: CASLERGKIYGYTF
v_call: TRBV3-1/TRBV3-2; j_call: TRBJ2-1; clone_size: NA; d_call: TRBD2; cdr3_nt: TGTGCCAGCAGCCAAGATACGGGGACTAGCGGGGCTAGTAAGCAGTTCTTC; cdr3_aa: CASSQDTGTSGASKQFF
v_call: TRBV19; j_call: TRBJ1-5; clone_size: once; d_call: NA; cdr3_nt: TGTGCCAGTAGTATCCAGGTCAATCAGCCCCAGCATTTT; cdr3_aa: CASSIQVNQPQHF
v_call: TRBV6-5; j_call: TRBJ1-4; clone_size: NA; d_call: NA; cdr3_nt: TGTGCCAGTAGACATTCTGAAAAACTGTTTTTT; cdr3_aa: CASRHSEKLFF
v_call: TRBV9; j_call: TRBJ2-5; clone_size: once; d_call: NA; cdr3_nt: TGTGCCAGCAGCGTAGGCGTTATCAGGGACTTCCAAGAGACCCAGTACTTC; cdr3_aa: CASSVGVIRDFQETQYF
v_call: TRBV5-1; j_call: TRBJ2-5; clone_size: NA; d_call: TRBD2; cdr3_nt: TGCGCCAGCAGCCGCGGGGGGGGACAAGAGACCCAGTACTTC; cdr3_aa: CASSRGGGQETQYF
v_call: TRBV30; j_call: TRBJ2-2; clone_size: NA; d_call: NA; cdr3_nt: TGTGCCTGGCACCAGGAAGGGGTCACCGGGGAGCTGTTTTTT; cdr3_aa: CAWHQEGVTGELFF
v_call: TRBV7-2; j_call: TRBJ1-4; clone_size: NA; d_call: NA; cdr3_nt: TGTGCCAGCAGCCAAGACAGGAGGATCGAAAAACTGTTTTTT; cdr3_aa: CASSQDRRIEKLFF
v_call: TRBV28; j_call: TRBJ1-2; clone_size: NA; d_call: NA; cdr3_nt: TGTGCCAGCAGTTTGGGGGGAGCTAACTATGGCTACACCTTC; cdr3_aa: CASSLGGANYGYTF
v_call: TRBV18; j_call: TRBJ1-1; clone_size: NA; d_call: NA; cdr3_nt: TGTGCCAGCTCACCTACAGGGAAGGACACTGAAGCTTTCTTT; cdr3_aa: CASSPTGKDTEAFF
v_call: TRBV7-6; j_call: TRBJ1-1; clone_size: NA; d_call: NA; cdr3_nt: TGTGCCAGCAGCGGTACCGGGGGGGGGAACACTGAAGCTTTCTTT; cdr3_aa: CASSGTGGGNTEAFF
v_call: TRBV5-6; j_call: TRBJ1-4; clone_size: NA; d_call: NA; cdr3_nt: TGTGCCAGCAGCTTCCAGGGAACTAATGAAAAACTGTTTTTT; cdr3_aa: CASSFQGTNEKLFF
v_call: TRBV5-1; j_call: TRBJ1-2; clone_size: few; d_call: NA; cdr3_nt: TGCGCCAGCAGCTTGGCAGGGAAAGGGTATGGCTACACCTTC; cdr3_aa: CASSLAGKGYGYTF
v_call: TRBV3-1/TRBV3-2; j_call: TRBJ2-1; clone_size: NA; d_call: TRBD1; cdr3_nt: TGTGCCAGCAGCCATCGGGACAGAAACTACAATGAGCAGTTCTTC; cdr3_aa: CASSHRDRNYNEQFF
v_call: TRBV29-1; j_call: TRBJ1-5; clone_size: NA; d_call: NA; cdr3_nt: TGCAGCGTTGCGGGATCTGACAGCAATCAGCCCCAGCATTTT; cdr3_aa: CSVAGSDSNQPQHF